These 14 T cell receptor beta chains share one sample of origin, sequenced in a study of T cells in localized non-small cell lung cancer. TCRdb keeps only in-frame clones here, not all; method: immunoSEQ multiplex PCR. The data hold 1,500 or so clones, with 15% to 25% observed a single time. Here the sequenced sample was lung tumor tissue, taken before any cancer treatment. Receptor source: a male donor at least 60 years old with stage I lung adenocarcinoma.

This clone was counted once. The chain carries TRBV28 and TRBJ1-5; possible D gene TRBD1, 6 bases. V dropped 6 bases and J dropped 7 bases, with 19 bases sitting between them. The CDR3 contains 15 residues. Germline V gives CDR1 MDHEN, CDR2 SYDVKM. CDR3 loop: CASRPGHLEQQPQHF. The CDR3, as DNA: TGTGCCAGCAGACCGGGACACCTCGAACAACAGCCCCAGCATTTT.

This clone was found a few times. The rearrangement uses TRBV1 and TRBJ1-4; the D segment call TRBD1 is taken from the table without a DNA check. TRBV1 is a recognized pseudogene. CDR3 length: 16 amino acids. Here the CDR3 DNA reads TGCGCCAGCAGCCAAGAAGGGGCCCCAACTAATGAAAAACTGTTTTTT. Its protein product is CASSQEGAPTNEKLFF.

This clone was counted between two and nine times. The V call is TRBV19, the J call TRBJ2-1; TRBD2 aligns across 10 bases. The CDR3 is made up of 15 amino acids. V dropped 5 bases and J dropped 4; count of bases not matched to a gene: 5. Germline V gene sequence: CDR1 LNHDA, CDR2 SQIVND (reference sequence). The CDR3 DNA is TGTGCCAGTAGTCTATCTAGCGGGGGATACAATGAGCAGTTCTTC. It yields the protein CASSLSSGGYNEQFF.

The CDR3 spells CASRPGQGGHEQYF. CDR3 coding DNA: TGTGCCAGCAGGCCGGGACAGGGAGGCCACGAGCAGTACTTC. J is TRBJ2-7 and V is TRBV28; TRBD1 matches at 9 bases. This CDR3 contains 14 residues. V lost 6 bases, J lost 5 bases, and 8 bases stayed unmatched. The germline CDR1 and CDR2 sequences are MDHEN and SYDVKM.

CDR3 nucleotide sequence: TGTGCCAGTAGTATCCGTGGTACGGGAAACACCATATATTTT. Protein: CASSIRGTGNTIYF. V and J are TRBV19 and TRBJ1-3; the D is unclear. CDR3 length: 14 residues. The V end was cut by 3 bases, the J end by 4 bases, with 10 bases between. Looked up from germline, CDR1 is LNHDA and CDR2 is SQIVND (reference sequence).

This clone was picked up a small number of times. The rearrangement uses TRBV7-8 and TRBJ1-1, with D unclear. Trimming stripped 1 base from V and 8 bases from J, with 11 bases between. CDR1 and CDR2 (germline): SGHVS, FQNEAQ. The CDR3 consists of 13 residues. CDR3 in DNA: TGTGCCAGCAGCTTAGTACTCTCGAAGGAAGCTTTCTTT. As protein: CASSLVLSKEAFF.

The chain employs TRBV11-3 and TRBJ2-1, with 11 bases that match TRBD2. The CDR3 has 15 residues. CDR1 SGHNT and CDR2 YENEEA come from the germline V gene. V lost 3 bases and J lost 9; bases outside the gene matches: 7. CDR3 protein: CASSFTSGSLGEQFF. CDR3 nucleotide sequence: TGTGCCAGCAGCTTCACTAGCGGGAGTTTAGGTGAGCAGTTCTTC.

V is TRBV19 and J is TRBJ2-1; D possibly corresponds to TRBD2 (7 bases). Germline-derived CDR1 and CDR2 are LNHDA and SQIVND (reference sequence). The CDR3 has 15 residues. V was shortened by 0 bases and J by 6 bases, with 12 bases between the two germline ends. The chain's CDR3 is CASSIEGGLINEQFF. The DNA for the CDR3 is TGTGCCAGTAGTATAGAAGGGGGACTAATCAATGAGCAGTTCTTC.

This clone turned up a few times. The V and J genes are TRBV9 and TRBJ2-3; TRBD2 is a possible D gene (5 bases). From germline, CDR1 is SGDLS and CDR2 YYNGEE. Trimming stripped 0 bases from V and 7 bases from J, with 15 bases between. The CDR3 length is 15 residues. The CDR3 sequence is CASSVGGPAQYTQYF. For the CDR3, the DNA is TGTGCCAGCAGCGTAGGAGGGCCGGCCCAATATACGCAGTATTTT.

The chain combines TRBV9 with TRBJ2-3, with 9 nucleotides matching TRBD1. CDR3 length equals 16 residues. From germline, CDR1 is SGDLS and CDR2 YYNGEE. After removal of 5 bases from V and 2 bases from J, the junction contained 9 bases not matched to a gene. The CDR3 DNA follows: TGTGCCAGCAGTCCTTGGACAGGGGAGGCCACAGATACGCAGTATTTT. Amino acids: CASSPWTGEATDTQYF.

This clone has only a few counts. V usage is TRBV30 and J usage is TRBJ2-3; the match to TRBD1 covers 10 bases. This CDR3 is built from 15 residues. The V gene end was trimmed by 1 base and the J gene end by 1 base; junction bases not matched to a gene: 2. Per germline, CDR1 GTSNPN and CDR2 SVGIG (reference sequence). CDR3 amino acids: CAWSATGGRTDTQYF. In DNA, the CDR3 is TGTGCCTGGAGTGCGACAGGGGGCCGCACAGATACGCAGTATTTT. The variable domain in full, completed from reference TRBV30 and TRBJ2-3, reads SQTIHQWPATLVQPVGSPLSLECTVEGTSNPNLYWYRQAAGRGLQLLFYSVGIGQISSEVPQNLSASRPQDRQFILSSKKLLLSDSGFYLCAWSATGGRTDTQYFGPGTRLTVL.

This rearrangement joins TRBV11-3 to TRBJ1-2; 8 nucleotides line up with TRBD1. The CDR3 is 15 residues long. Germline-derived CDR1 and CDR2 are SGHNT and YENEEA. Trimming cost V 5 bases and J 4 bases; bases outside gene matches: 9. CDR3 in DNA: TGTGCCAGCAGCGCCGAGTGGACAGGGCCCTATGGCTACACCTTC. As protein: CASSAEWTGPYGYTF.

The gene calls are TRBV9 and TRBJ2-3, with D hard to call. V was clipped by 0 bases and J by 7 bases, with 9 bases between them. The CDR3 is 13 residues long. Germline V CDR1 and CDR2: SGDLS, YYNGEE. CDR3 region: CASSVERVNTQYF. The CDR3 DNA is TGTGCCAGCAGCGTAGAGCGAGTAAATACGCAGTATTTT.

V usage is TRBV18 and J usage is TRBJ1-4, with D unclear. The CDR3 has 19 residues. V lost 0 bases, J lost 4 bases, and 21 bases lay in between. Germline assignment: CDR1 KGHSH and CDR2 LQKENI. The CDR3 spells CASSPPGSYTPWGNEKLFF. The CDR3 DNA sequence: TGTGCCAGCTCACCACCAGGGAGCTACACGCCCTGGGGTAATGAAAAACTGTTTTTT.